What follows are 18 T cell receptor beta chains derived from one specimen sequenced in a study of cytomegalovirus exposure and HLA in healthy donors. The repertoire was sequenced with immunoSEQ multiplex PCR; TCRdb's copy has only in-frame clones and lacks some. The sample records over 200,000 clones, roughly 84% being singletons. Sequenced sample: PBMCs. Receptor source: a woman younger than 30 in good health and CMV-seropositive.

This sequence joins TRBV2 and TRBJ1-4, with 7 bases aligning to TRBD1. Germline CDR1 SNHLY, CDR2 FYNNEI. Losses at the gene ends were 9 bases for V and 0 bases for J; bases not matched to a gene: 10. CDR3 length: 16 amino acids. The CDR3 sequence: CASRQGTRATNEKLFF. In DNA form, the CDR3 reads TGTGCCAGTCGACAGGGAACGAGAGCAACTAATGAAAAACTGTTTTTT.

This CDR3 reads CASSQVQGGGYEQYF. The CDR3 bases are TGCGCCAGCAGCCAAGTCCAGGGAGGGGGCTACGAGCAGTACTTC. The V and J genes are TRBV4-1 and TRBJ2-7; a weak D match, TRBD2 (7 bases). Germline V lookup: CDR1 MGHRA, CDR2 YSYEKL. The CDR3 length is 15 residues. The V and J ends lost 1 base and 3 bases respectively, with 13 bases between them.

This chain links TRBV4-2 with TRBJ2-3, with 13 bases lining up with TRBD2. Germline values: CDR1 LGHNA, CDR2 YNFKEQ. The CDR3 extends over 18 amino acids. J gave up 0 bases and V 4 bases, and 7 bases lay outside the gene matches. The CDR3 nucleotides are TGTGCCAGCAGCCCCGGACTAGCGGGAGTAATTAGCACAGATACGCAGTATTTT. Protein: CASSPGLAGVISTDTQYF.

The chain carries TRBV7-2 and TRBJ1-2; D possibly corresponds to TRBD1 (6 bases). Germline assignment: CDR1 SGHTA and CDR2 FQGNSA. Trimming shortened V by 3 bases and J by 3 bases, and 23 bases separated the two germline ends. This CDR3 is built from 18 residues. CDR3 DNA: TGTGCCAGCAGCTTCGTCCCGGGACAAGCCCCTGGAGACTATGGCTACACCTTC. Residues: CASSFVPGQAPGDYGYTF.

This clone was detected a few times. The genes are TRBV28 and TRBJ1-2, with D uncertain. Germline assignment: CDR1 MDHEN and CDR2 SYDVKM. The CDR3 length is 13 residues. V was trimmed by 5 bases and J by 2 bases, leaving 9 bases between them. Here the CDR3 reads CASSRTQNYGYTF. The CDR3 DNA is TGTGCCAGCAGTCGCACACAGAACTATGGCTACACCTTC.

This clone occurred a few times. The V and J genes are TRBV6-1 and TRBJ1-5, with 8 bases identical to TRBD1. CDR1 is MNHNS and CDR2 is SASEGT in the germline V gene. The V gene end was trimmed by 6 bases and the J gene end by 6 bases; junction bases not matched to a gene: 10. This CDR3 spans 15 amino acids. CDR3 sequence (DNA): TGTGCCAGCAGAGCGACAGGGGTAAGAAGTCAGCCCCAGCATTTT. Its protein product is CASRATGVRSQPQHF.

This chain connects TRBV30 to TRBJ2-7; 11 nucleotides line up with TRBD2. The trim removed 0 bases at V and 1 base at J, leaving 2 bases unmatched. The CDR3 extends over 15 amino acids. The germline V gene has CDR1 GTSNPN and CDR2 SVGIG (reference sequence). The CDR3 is CAWSVRTSGSYEQYF. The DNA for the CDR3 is TGTGCCTGGAGTGTAAGGACTAGCGGGTCCTACGAGCAGTACTTC.

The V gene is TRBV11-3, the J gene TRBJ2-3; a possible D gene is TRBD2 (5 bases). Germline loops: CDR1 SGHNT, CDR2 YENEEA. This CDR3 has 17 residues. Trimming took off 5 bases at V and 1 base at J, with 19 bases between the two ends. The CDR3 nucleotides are TGTGCCAGCAGCCCAGGAGGTCGGATTAGCGGCACAGATACGCAGTATTTT. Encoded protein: CASSPGGRISGTDTQYF.

CDR3 in amino acids: CASSQNGGASNTGELFF. Here the CDR3 DNA reads TGTGCCAGCAGCCAAAACGGGGGGGCCTCGAACACCGGGGAGCTGTTTTTT. The gene calls are TRBV7-7 and TRBJ2-2, with 8 bases fitting TRBD2. Germline V gene sequence: CDR1 SSHAT, CDR2 FNYEAQ (reference sequence). The CDR3 sequence is 17 residues long. J lost 0 bases, V lost 5 bases, and 8 bases had no gene match. Based on the CDR3 plus reference TRBV7-7 and TRBJ2-2, the full variable domain is GAGVSQSPRYKVTKRGQDVTLRCDPISSHATLYWYQQALGQGPEFLTYFNYEAQPDKSGLPSDRFSAERPEGSISTLTIQRTEQRDSAMYRCASSQNGGASNTGELFFGEGSRLTVL.

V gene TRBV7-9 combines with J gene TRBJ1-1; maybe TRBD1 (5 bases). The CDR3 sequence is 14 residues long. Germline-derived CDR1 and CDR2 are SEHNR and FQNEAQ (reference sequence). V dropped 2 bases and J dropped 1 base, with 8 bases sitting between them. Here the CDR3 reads CASSLQGGNTEAFF. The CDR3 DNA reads TGTGCCAGCAGCTTACAGGGTGGGAACACTGAAGCTTTCTTT.

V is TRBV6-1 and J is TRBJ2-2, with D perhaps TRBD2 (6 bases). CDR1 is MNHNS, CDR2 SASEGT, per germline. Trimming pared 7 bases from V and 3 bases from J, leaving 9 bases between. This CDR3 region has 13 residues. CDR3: CASTREDTGELFF. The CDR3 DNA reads TGTGCCAGCACCAGGGAGGACACCGGGGAGCTGTTTTTT.

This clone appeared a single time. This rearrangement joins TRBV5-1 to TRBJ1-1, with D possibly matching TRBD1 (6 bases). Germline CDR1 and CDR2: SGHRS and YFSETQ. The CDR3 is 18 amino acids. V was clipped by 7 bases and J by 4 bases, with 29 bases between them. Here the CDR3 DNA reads TGCGCCAGCGCATCCTCTGAGCGGTTCGAACAGGGCCGCACTGAAGCTTTCTTT. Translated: CASASSERFEQGRTEAFF.

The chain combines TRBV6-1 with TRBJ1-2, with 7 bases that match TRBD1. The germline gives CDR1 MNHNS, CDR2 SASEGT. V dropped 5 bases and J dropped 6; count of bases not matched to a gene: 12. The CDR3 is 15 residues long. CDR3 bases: TGTGCCAGCAGTCTAGGGACAGTCGGATGGGATGGCTACACCTTC. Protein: CASSLGTVGWDGYTF.

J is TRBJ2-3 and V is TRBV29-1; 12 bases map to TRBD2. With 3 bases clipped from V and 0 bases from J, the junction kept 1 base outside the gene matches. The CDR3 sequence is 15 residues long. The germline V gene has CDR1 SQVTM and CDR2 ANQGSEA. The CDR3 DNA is TGCAGCGTTGATGGGACTAGCGGGAGCACAGATACGCAGTATTTT. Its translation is CSVDGTSGSTDTQYF.

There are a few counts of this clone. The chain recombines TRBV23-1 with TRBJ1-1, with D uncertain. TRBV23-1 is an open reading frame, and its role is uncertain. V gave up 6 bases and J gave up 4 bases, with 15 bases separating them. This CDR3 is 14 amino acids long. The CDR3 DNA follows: TGCGCCAGCAGCGCGAGAGGGAGGTGCACTGAAGCTTTCTTT. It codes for CASSARGRCTEAFF.

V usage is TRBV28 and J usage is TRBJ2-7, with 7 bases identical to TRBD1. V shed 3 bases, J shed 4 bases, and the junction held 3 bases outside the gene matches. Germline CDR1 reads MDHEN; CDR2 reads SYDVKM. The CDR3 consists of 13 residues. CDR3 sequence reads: CASSFPDRYEQYF. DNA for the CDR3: TGTGCCAGCAGTTTCCCGGACAGGTACGAGCAGTACTTC.

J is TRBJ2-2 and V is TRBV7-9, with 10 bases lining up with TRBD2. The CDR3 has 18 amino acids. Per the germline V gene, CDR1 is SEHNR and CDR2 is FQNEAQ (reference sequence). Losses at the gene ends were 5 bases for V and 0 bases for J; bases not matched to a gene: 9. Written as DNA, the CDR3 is TGTGCCAGCAGCCCACTGCAGCGGGGGGGCCCGAACACCGGGGAGCTGTTTTTT. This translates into CASSPLQRGGPNTGELFF.

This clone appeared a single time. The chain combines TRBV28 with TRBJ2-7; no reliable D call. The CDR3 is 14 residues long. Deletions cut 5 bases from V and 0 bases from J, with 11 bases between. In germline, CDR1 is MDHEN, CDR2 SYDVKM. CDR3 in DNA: TGTGCCAGCAGTCCGTACACGGGCTCCTACGAGCAGTACTTC. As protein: CASSPYTGSYEQYF.